This TCR beta chain comes out of a study of metastatic and nonmetastatic thyroid tumors. Study at large: Thyroid patients, malignant and benign, had repertoires compared across blood and tumor or nodule tissue.

This CDR3 spans 15 amino acids. The V gene's germline CDR1 is SGHTA and CDR2 FQGNSA. General observations from the study: Benign nodules were reported to have significantly lower TCR beta diversity than malignant thyroid tumors, in blood and tumor.

Concerning this clone: Its specificity is not known. The junction differs from germline at one of its ends, possibly a read error.

Per the original methods: CDR3 was compared across clinicopathological groups, and the resulting differences were used to build a distant-metastasis classifier for papillary thyroid cancer. TCRdb re-analyzed the PCR reads through MiXCR. It is TCRdb's table, rather than the study itself, that gives the V and J calls and clone size. The sample contains about 25,000 clones, about 20% of which appear only once. All patients were untreated before thyroid surgery. The chain joins TRBV7-2 to TRBJ1-1; D is perhaps TRBD1 (5 bases). The sample taken for sequencing was adjacent normal tissue. This sequence originates from a female donor with papillary thyroid cancer or a benign thyroid nodule (not recorded which). Some clones in this sample may be carry-over from other donors' samples. CDR3 in DNA: TGTGCCAGCAGCTTAGCGTTGGGGGAGACCACTGAAGCTCTCTTT. Residues: CASSLALGETTEALF.